This T cell receptor (beta chain) was observed in a study of CD8+CD57+ T cells in acquired aplastic anemia. Across the study: Sorted CD4+ and CD8+ cell DNA averaged roughly 3 ug.

Note on this clonotype: What it binds is unknown.

Both TCR beta VDJ combination and CDR3 sequence profiling were carried out. Genomic DNA was the template for this profiling. TCRdb re-called the reads with MiXCR, one entry per CDR3 protein. Of under 350,000 distinct CDR3 sequences in the sample, 55% to 60% were seen once. Study-wide results and caveats: Significant differences in CD8+ Simpson's diversity were not observed between patients and controls. Over 25 CD8+ CDR3 sequences occurred in both the patients and the controls.

The sequence was obtained from a human donor with severe aplastic anemia or a healthy control (not recorded which). The sample was sorted CD4+, CD8+, or CD8+CD57+ T cells (not recorded which) from PBMCs.

CDR3 region: CASSIRVSGANVLTF. As DNA, the CDR3 is TGTGCCAGTAGTATACGAGTCTCTGGGGCCAACGTCCTGACTTTC. The chain recombines TRBV19 with TRBJ2-6; D gene unclear. The CDR3 sequence is 15 residues long. The germline V gene encodes CDR1 LNHDA and CDR2 SQIVND (reference sequence). Deletions cut 2 bases from V and 0 bases from J, with 5 bases between.